This TCR beta chain originates from a study of radiotherapy plus CTLA-4 blockade in lung cancer. For the study at large: Disease control was present in roughly 30% of patients, and objective responses in approximately 20%. Whole-study findings and limits: Early clonal dynamics of blood T cells, together with interferon-beta, were reported as the best response predictor. Among blood TCR repertoires after radiotherapy plus ipilimumab, tumor-derived clones expanded.

The CDR3 length is 15 residues. J was trimmed by 6 bases and V by 5 bases; bases with no gene match: 12. Germline CDR1 is MDHEN and CDR2 is SYDVKM. Clones were read by immunoSEQ multiplex PCR, and TCRdb kept only the in-frame ones, dropping some. The table lists about 95,000 clones, 80% to 85% of them singletons. Concerning this clone itself: The target antigen is unknown.

This material consisted of peripheral blood, taken from a patient treated with radiotherapy plus ipilimumab. This TCR was recovered from a human donor with non-small cell lung cancer who had a partial response to radiotherapy plus ipilimumab. This chain connects TRBV28 to TRBJ1-2; 7 bases map to TRBD1. The CDR3 DNA reads as TGTGCCAGCAGTCTCCAGACAGGGTCCAGGGATGGCTACACCTTC. Its protein is CASSLQTGSRDGYTF.